A selection of T cell receptor beta chains follows, all from one sample in a study of T cells in Graves' hyperthyroidism and ophthalmopathy. TCRdb processed the multiplex PCR reads anew with MiXCR; each CDR3 protein has one entry. The table shows approximately 600,000 distinct CDR3 sequences, with more than 11% occurring only once. The sample comprised blood. These receptors were taken from a woman aged 25 to 39 with Graves' hyperthyroidism that later progressed to Graves' ophthalmopathy. Each CDR3 is given with its conserved first and last residue. D genes are given only for firm matches. Rows may omit the clone size; those that give it use once, few, many or a size class.

15	TRBJ2-7	TRBV7-8	many	TRBD2	CASSLPGLAGGEQYF	TGTGCCAGCAGCTTACCGGGACTAGCGGGAGGCGAGCAGTACTTC
14	TRBJ1-2	TRBV6-1	many	TRBD1	CASSTPQGARRYTF	TGTGCCAGCAGTACCCCCCAGGGGGCAAGGCGCTACACCTTC
17	TRBJ2-7	TRBV5-1	many	TRBD1	CASSLELGQPLDHEQYF	TGCGCCAGCAGCCTTGAGTTGGGACAGCCGTTGGACCACGAGCAGTACTTC
19	TRBJ2-5	TRBV2	once	TRBD2	CASSGHEEREVLSKETQYF	TGTGCCAGCAGTGGACATGAGGAGCGGGAGGTTCTATCCAAAGAGACCCAGTACTTC
14	TRBJ2-4	TRBV7-2	many	TRBD1	CASSPDRDFNIQYF	TGTGCCAGCAGCCCGGACAGGGACTTTAACATTCAGTACTTC
10	TRBJ2-2	TRBV12-3/TRBV12-4	many	.	CASSYRVLFF	TGTGCCAGCAGCTACCGGGTTCTGTTTTTT
14	TRBJ1-5	TRBV30	many	.	CAWSGPRGHQPQHF	TGTGCCTGGAGTGGCCCTCGGGGTCATCAGCCCCAGCATTTT
14	TRBJ2-7	TRBV6-1	many	.	CASRRAIQGYEQYF	TGTGCCAGCAGGAGGGCAATTCAGGGCTACGAGCAGTACTTC
14	TRBJ1-1	TRBV27	many	.	CASSPQLRFTEAFF	TGTGCCAGCAGTCCGCAGCTAAGGTTTACTGAAGCTTTCTTT
12	TRBJ2-1	TRBV19	many	TRBD2	CASTASGNEQFF	TGTGCCAGTACTGCTAGCGGCAATGAGCAGTTCTTC
15	TRBJ2-7	TRBV4-1	many	TRBD1	CASSVRTGEGYEQYF	TGCGCCAGCAGCGTGCGGACAGGGGAAGGCTACGAGCAGTACTTC
13	TRBJ2-1	TRBV27	many	TRBD1	CASRGDRGYEQFF	TGTGCCAGCAGGGGGGACAGGGGGTATGAGCAGTTCTTC
16	TRBJ1-2	TRBV20-1	many	.	CSATRNTGFYGYGYTF	TGCAGTGCTACACGGAACACAGGGTTTTACGGGTATGGCTACACCTTC
16	TRBJ1-2	TRBV5-4	.	.	CASAPVGDTTIHGYTF	TGTGCCAGCGCACCCGTGGGGGATACTACAATTCATGGCTACACCTTC
10	TRBJ1-3	TRBV30	many	.	CAWSRNTIYF	TGTGCCTGGAGTCGAAACACCATATATTTT
13	TRBJ1-2	TRBV11-3	many	.	CASSPQERDGYTF	TGTGCCAGCAGCCCACAAGAGAGGGATGGCTACACCTTC
18	TRBJ2-3	TRBV27	many	TRBD2	CASTNPGTSGGGTDTQYF	TGTGCCAGCACTAATCCCGGGACTAGCGGGGGAGGCACAGATACGCAGTATTTT
14	TRBJ1-1	TRBV12-3/TRBV12-4	many	.	CASSLSGVNTEAFF	TGTGCCAGCAGTTTGTCTGGGGTGAACACTGAAGCTTTCTTT
15	TRBJ2-1	TRBV5-1	few	TRBD2	CASSHRSGTANEQFF	TGCGCCAGCAGTCATCGTAGCGGGACGGCAAATGAGCAGTTCTTC
15	TRBJ2-1	TRBV27	.	TRBD2	CASSLSGAKYNEQFF	TGTGCCAGCAGTTTAAGCGGGGCCAAATACAATGAGCAGTTCTTC
15	TRBJ2-2	TRBV6-1	.	TRBD2	CASRPVAGGPGELFF	TGTGCCAGCAGGCCGGTAGCGGGAGGGCCCGGGGAGCTGTTTTTT
15	TRBJ2-1	TRBV20-1	many	TRBD2	CSARATSGRDNEQFF	TGCAGTGCTAGAGCGACTAGCGGGAGAGACAATGAGCAGTTCTTC
13	TRBJ2-1	TRBV18	many	.	CASSPGDGDEQFF	TGTGCCAGCTCACCTGGGGACGGAGATGAGCAGTTCTTC
14	TRBJ1-5	TRBV6-2/TRBV6-3	few	TRBD1	CASQGAKGNQPQHF	TGTGCCAGCCAGGGGGCGAAAGGCAATCAGCCCCAGCATTTT
13	TRBJ1-1	TRBV20-1	.	.	CSAISGGNTEAFF	TGCAGTGCCATAAGTGGGGGGAACACTGAAGCTTTCTTT
14	TRBJ1-1	TRBV29-1	.	.	CSVEEYGENTEAFF	TGCAGCGTTGAAGAATATGGGGAGAACACTGAAGCTTTCTTT
13	TRBJ1-2	TRBV7-2	many	.	CASSPPGGNGYTF	TGTGCCAGCAGCCCGCCGGGGGGGAATGGCTACACCTTC
16	TRBJ2-7	TRBV7-9	few	TRBD2	CASSGSSGGPYYEQYF	TGTGCCAGCAGCGGGTCTAGCGGGGGCCCCTACTACGAGCAGTACTTC
12	TRBJ1-2	TRBV3-1	many	.	CASTSLNYGYTF	TGTGCCAGCACGAGCCTGAACTATGGCTACACCTTC
14	TRBJ2-1	TRBV12-5	many	TRBD1	CASGWTGGYNEQFF	TGTGCTAGTGGTTGGACAGGGGGATACAATGAGCAGTTCTTC
19	TRBJ2-5	TRBV28	many	.	CASSLGGRWGAGTHETQYF	TGTGCCAGCAGTTTAGGAGGAAGGTGGGGTGCAGGGACGCATGAGACCCAGTACTTC
16	TRBJ1-4	TRBV28	many	TRBD1	CASSSSRGQFFEKLFF	TGTGCCAGCAGTTCCTCACGGGGACAGTTTTTTGAAAAACTGTTTTTT
15	TRBJ1-1	TRBV28	many	.	CASSLPGAQNTEAFF	TGTGCCAGCAGTTTACCAGGGGCTCAGAACACTGAAGCTTTCTTT
11	TRBJ1-4	TRBV2	many	.	CASSFYEKLFF	TGTGCCAGCAGTTTTTATGAAAAACTGTTTTTT
15	TRBJ2-2	TRBV24-1	many	TRBD1	CATPSGQGDTGELFF	TGTGCCACCCCCTCGGGACAGGGAGATACCGGGGAGCTGTTTTTT
15	TRBJ1-1	TRBV15	many	.	CATSTGLAYDTEAFF	TGTGCCACCAGCACCGGGTTGGCTTACGACACTGAAGCTTTCTTT
15	TRBJ1-1	TRBV29-1	many	.	CSVGHRGGGDTEAFF	TGCAGCGTCGGGCATCGGGGGGGGGGTGACACTGAAGCTTTCTTT
13	TRBJ2-7	TRBV11-2	many	.	CASSLELTYEQYF	TGTGCCAGCAGCTTAGAGCTGACCTACGAGCAGTACTTC
17	TRBJ2-3	TRBV6-1	many	TRBD2	CASSTALAGGFTDTQYF	TGTGCCAGCAGTACAGCGCTAGCGGGAGGGTTTACAGATACGCAGTATTTT
15	TRBJ2-1	TRBV14	few	TRBD2	CASSPSWSGNNEQFF	TGTGCCAGCAGCCCGAGTTGGAGCGGGAACAATGAGCAGTTCTTC
13	TRBJ1-2	TRBV12-3/TRBV12-4	many	.	CASSLRGPAGYTF	TGTGCCAGCAGTTTACGGGGGCCGGCTGGCTACACCTTC
16	TRBJ2-3	TRBV30	few	TRBD2	CAWVPSGSRSTDTQYF	TGTGCCTGGGTACCTAGCGGGTCTCGATCAACAGATACGCAGTATTTT
13	TRBJ1-2	TRBV29-1	.	.	CSVERRGGYGYTF	TGCAGCGTTGAACGCCGGGGGGGCTATGGCTACACCTTC
16	TRBJ2-1	TRBV25-1	.	TRBD2	CASSGPTSGTYNEQFF	TGTGCCAGCAGTGGACCAACTAGCGGGACCTACAATGAGCAGTTCTTC
13	TRBJ2-1	TRBV2	many	.	CASSRDLYNEQFF	TGTGCCAGCAGTCGGGACCTCTACAATGAGCAGTTCTTC
14	TRBJ2-7	TRBV3-1	.	.	CASSPTGLLYEQYF	TGTGCCAGCAGCCCCACGGGCCTCCTCTACGAGCAGTACTTC
16	TRBJ2-1	TRBV11-2	.	.	CASSGGGTSSYNEQFF	TGTGCCAGCAGCGGAGGTGGGACGAGCTCCTACAATGAGCAGTTCTTC